The entry below describes one TCR beta chain. Clones were read by immunoSEQ multiplex PCR, and TCRdb kept only the in-frame ones, dropping some. The table includes approximately 390,000 clones, 80% to 90% detected once. This sample was taken from a study of blood T cell repertoires in COVID-19. Study at large: COVID-19 samples collected from the United States, Italy and Spain covered acute and convalescent phases.

Participants spanned ages roughly 18 to 90 years and resided in 20 to 25 US areas. The length of the CDR3 is 15 residues. Germline CDR1 and CDR2: LNHDA and SQIVND (reference sequence). V was clipped by 4 bases and J by 5 bases, with 16 bases between them. The chain carries TRBV19 and TRBJ2-3; a weak D match, TRBD1 (5 bases). This receptor was taken from a woman aged 45-65 years who had recovered from COVID-19. Material for sequencing was PBMCs or T cells enriched from blood (not recorded which). The DNA for the CDR3 is TGTGCCAGTAGTAAACCACGACAGACCGAAGATACGCAGTATTTT. Its translation is CASSKPRQTEDTQYF.